The present entry profiles one TCR beta chain with its context. These data are taken from a study of blood T cell repertoires in COVID-19. Study-level information: Acute and convalescent COVID-19 specimens originated in the United States, Italy and Spain. From T cells, B-cell-depleted T cells, or PBMCs came the material, which was cDNA or gDNA.

As handled by the study authors: By means of reference gene primer amplification, nucleated cell counts were estimated. Measured with immunoSEQ multiplex PCR; TCRdb has only the in-frame clones, and not every one. From that table come the V and J calls and clone size; the DNA was used to work out D and trimming. The sample lists approximately 150,000 clones, around 83% occurring once. V gave up 4 bases and J gave up 5 bases; unmatched junction bases: 3. Germline V gene sequence: CDR1 LGHNT, CDR2 FRNRAP. The CDR3 is 14 residues long. The chain combines TRBV12-5 with TRBJ1-5; 9 bases are a match to TRBD1. Sequencing was carried out using peripheral blood. The receptor was derived from a human donor with acute or convalescent COVID-19. The donor label of this sample is uncertain. The CDR3 loop reads CASGSDRGYQPQHF. The CDR3 coding sequence is TGTGCTAGTGGTTCGGACAGGGGCTATCAGCCCCAGCATTTT.